The sequence of this T cell receptor beta chain was determined in a study of blood T cell repertoires in COVID-19. Overall study context: Italy, Spain and the United States were the sources of the convalescent and acute COVID-19 samples. Nucleic acid was either cDNA or gDNA, and it came from T cells, B-cell-depleted T cells, or PBMCs.

Followed over time, Seattle patients had been enrolled while infection was active. Authors' methods: Estimates of nucleated cell counts were drawn from the amplification of reference gene primers. TCRdb's copy holds only in-frame clones and misses some; the assay was immunoSEQ multiplex PCR. The DNA was the basis for D and trimming; V, J and clone size are from that table. The sample shows 200,000 or so clones, 80% to 95% of them seen only once. Specimen: peripheral blood. This clonotype was sampled from a man aged 55 to 69 with COVID-19, enrolled during active disease.

The CDR3 protein is CASSLKLEGVLGYGYTF. CDR3 in DNA: TGTGCCAGCAGCTTGAAGTTAGAAGGGGTGCTGGGCTATGGCTACACCTTC. The chain employs TRBV5-6 and TRBJ1-2, with D possibly TRBD1 on 5 matching bases. V was cut by 1 base and J by 4 bases, with 20 bases left in between. The CDR3 is 17 amino acids. Germline values: CDR1 SGHDT, CDR2 YYEEEE.